The next 19 T cell receptor beta chains were all read from a single sample in a study of T-cell memory formation after mild COVID-19. In TCRdb, the 5' RACE reads were re-called with MiXCR into one record per CDR3 protein. The sample has approximately 300,000 distinct CDR3 sequences; around 15% are singletons. Specimen: PBMCs or a T cell subset sorted from them (not recorded which). The source is a man aged 18 to 30 who had mild COVID-19 (a few samples of this study predate the infection). Cell type and time point are not known.

This clonotype was counted between two and nine times. J is TRBJ1-6 and V is TRBV20-1; maybe TRBD1 (5 bases). Trimming cost V 5 bases and J 9 bases, with 17 bases left between them. This CDR3 contains 14 residues. Germline CDR1 reads DFQATT; CDR2 reads SNEGSKA (reference sequence). In nucleotides, the CDR3 is TGCAGTGCTGTCCAGGGCTCACGGGGTTCACCCCTCCACTTT. Its translation is CSAVQGSRGSPLHF.

The table lists this clonotype with a few counts. CDR3 nucleotide sequence: TGTGCCAGCAGTGTGGCTGGGGACGCTTTCTTT. This gives the protein CASSVAGDAFF. This rearrangement joins TRBV6-1 to TRBJ1-1; possibly TRBD1 for D (5 bases). V was trimmed by 4 bases and J by 11 bases, leaving 11 bases between them. Germline V CDR1 and CDR2: MNHNS, SASEGT. The CDR3 has 11 residues.

This clonotype was found a few times. The gene calls are TRBV5-6 and TRBJ2-1; 8 nucleotides line up with TRBD2. V was pared by 5 bases and J by 9 bases, with 7 bases of the junction left unmatched. The CDR3 covers 13 residues. Germline V lookup: CDR1 SGHDT, CDR2 YYEEEE. This CDR3 is CASSSAGGREQFF. Here the CDR3 DNA reads TGTGCCAGCAGTTCCGCGGGGGGCCGTGAGCAGTTCTTC.

V is TRBV6-1 and J is TRBJ2-3, with D perhaps TRBD2 (6 bases). The germline CDR1 and CDR2 sequences are MNHNS and SASEGT. The CDR3 loop spans 13 amino acids. Trimming cost V 3 bases and J 5 bases, with 9 bases left between them. The CDR3 reads CASSDPGVDTQYF. Here the CDR3 DNA reads TGTGCCAGCAGTGACCCGGGGGTAGATACGCAGTATTTT.

The chain carries TRBV6-6 and TRBJ2-7; D may be TRBD2 (5 bases). This CDR3 is built from 11 residues. Germline CDR1 is MNHNY and CDR2 is SVGAGI (reference sequence). The V end lost 8 bases, the J end lost 7 bases, and 12 bases lay between the germline ends. CDR3 DNA sequence: TGTGCCAGCCGCGCCCGGAGGGAGCAGTACTTC. This translates into CASRARREQYF.

The chain has TRBV27 and TRBJ2-1; no definite D call. Germline loops: CDR1 MNHEY, CDR2 SMNVEV (reference sequence). The CDR3 sequence is 14 residues long. The V gene lost 7 bases and the J gene lost 0 bases, with 10 bases spanning the gap. The CDR3 loop is CASKGGDSYNEQFF. Here the CDR3 DNA reads TGTGCCAGCAAGGGCGGAGACTCCTACAATGAGCAGTTCTTC.

In this sample, this clonotype turned up once. The V and J genes are TRBV11-2 and TRBJ2-2; a weak D match, TRBD1 (5 bases). The CDR3 consists of 14 residues. V shed 4 bases and J shed 6 bases, with 12 bases lying between them. Germline values: CDR1 SGHAT, CDR2 FQNNGV. The CDR3 coding sequence is TGTGCCAGCAGCTCGACAGTTGATCCCGGGGAGCTGTTTTTT. Protein: CASSSTVDPGELFF.

This clonotype showed up just a few times. This chain connects TRBV6-5 to TRBJ1-2; 9 bases line up with TRBD1. J gave up 10 bases and V 6 bases, and 12 bases lay outside the gene matches. This CDR3 is 14 amino acids long. Germline-derived CDR1 and CDR2 are MNHEY and SVGAGI. CDR3 nucleotide sequence: TGTGCCAGCAGGATTCTTTTGGGACAGGGTGACTACACCTTC. It specifies CASRILLGQGDYTF.

This clonotype came up a few times. The genes are TRBV29-1 and TRBJ1-1; the match to TRBD1 covers 8 bases. J lost 0 bases, V lost 6 bases, and 3 bases had no gene match. The CDR3 extends over 13 amino acids. The germline gives CDR1 SQVTM, CDR2 ANQGSEA. The CDR3 nucleotides are TGCAGCGTGCAGGGACAGGTGAACACTGAAGCTTTCTTT. Its protein product is CSVQGQVNTEAFF. The full variable domain, with the rest looked up from reference TRBV29-1 and TRBJ1-1, is SAVISQKPSRDICQRGTSLTIQCQVDSQVTMMFWYRQQPGQSLTLIATANQGSEATYESGFVIDKFPISRPNLTFSTLTVSNMSPEDSSIYLCSVQGQVNTEAFFGQGTRLTVV.

The sample holds a few counts of this clonotype. The chain joins TRBV7-2 to TRBJ1-2, with 9 bases matching TRBD1. Germline V lookup: CDR1 SGHTA, CDR2 FQGNSA. The CDR3 contains 14 residues. The trim removed 5 bases at V and 6 bases at J, leaving 7 bases unmatched. CDR3 sequence (DNA): TGTGCCAGCAGCCTGGACAGGGGAGAGGATGGCTACACCTTC. Encoded protein: CASSLDRGEDGYTF. Variable domain in full (rest from reference TRBV7-2 and TRBJ1-2): GAGVSQSPSNKVTEKGKDVELRCDPISGHTALYWYRQSLGQGLEFLIYFQGNSAPDKSGLPSDRFSAERTGGSVSTLTIQRTQQEDSAVYLCASSLDRGEDGYTFGSGTRLTVV.

The V gene is TRBV6-5, the J gene TRBJ1-1; no firm D call. Germline CDR1 and CDR2: MNHEY and SVGAGI. The CDR3 is 15 amino acids. Trimming removed 0 bases from V and 0 bases from J, with 8 bases in between. The CDR3 bases are TGTGCCAGCAGTTACTCGAATCGGATGAACACTGAAGCTTTCTTT. It encodes CASSYSNRMNTEAFF.

The V gene is TRBV28, the J gene TRBJ2-7; 9 positions agree with TRBD1. The CDR3 covers 15 residues. The V segment lost 3 bases and the J segment 2 bases; nucleotides outside the gene matches: 5. CDR1 and CDR2 from the germline V gene are MDHEN and SYDVKM. The CDR3 region has the DNA TGTGCCAGCAGTTTCTTCCGGGACAGGGCCTACGAGCAGTACTTC. It encodes CASSFFRDRAYEQYF.

This clonotype was counted between two and nine times. This chain links TRBV2 with TRBJ1-2; D is ambiguous. The CDR3 has 12 amino acids. Trimming took 2 bases from V and 4 from J, leaving 5 bases between them. Per the germline V gene, CDR1 is SNHLY and CDR2 is FYNNEI. The DNA for the CDR3 is TGTGCCAGCAGTGAATCTAGCTATGGCTACACCTTC. Residues: CASSESSYGYTF.

This chain joins TRBV12-3 or TRBV12-4 and TRBJ1-2, with 10 bases matching TRBD1. The junction had 18 bases not matched to a gene; V was cut back by 10 bases and J by 4 bases. CDR3 size: 17 residues. The CDR3 spells CATLHWGDRGFGYGYTF. In nucleotides, the CDR3 is TGTGCCACTCTCCACTGGGGGGACAGGGGCTTTGGCTATGGCTACACCTTC.

This chain uses TRBV20-1 with TRBJ2-7; D ambiguous. Germline V gene lookup returns CDR1 DFQATT and CDR2 SNEGSKA (reference sequence). V was shortened by 4 bases and J by 4 bases, with 17 bases between the two germline ends. This CDR3 has 14 residues. This CDR3 is CSAKGGPQVYEQYF. CDR3 coding DNA: TGCAGTGCTAAGGGCGGTCCCCAGGTTTACGAGCAGTACTTC.

This clonotype has a count of ten or more. This chain joins TRBV7-2 and TRBJ1-1, with a weak D call TRBD1 (6 bases). With 9 bases removed from V and 10 bases from J, the gap between germline ends came to 27 bases. The CDR3 runs 15 residues. CDR1 and CDR2 from the germline V gene are SGHTA and FQGNSA. In DNA, the CDR3 is TGTGCCAGTACGTTCGAGGGAGGGGGACATAGGGCAGCTTTCTTT. This encodes CASTFEGGGHRAAFF. Supplemented by reference TRBV7-2 and TRBJ1-1, the full variable domain reads GAGVSQSPSNKVTEKGKDVELRCDPISGHTALYWYRQSLGQGLEFLIYFQGNSAPDKSGLPSDRFSAERTGGSVSTLTIQRTQQEDSAVYLCASTFEGGGHRAAFFGQGTRLTVV.

This clonotype was seen a few times. J is TRBJ2-5 and V is TRBV12-3 or TRBV12-4; 9 bases fit TRBD1. The CDR3 has 13 residues. V lost 6 bases, J lost 2 bases, and 1 base stayed unmatched. DNA of the CDR3: TGTGCCAGCAGAGACAGGGGGCAAGAGACCCAGTACTTC. It yields the protein CASRDRGQETQYF.

The chain links TRBV7-9 to TRBJ2-1; 9 positions agree with TRBD2. Losses at the gene ends were 6 bases for V and 10 bases for J; bases not matched to a gene: 13. The CDR3 is 15 residues long. Germline CDR1 and CDR2: SEHNR and FQNEAQ (reference sequence). The chain's CDR3 is CASSKTGTSQQEQFF. CDR3 sequence (DNA): TGTGCCAGCAGTAAAACCGGGACTAGCCAACAAGAGCAGTTCTTC.

This clonotype was counted only a few times. Because the CDR3 is missing its conserved closing phenylalanine or tryptophan, this is likely a read error. The limits of the CDR3 on the DNA are not certain, so only TCRdb's listed CDR3 is given. This chain joins TRBV4-2 and TRBJ2-1; the table's TRBD2 call for D was not verified on the DNA. The germline CDR1 and CDR2 sequences are LGHNA and YNFKEQ. The CDR3 has 14 residues if both end residues are counted. CDR3 residues: CSSSQDRASGGPLV.